This T cell receptor beta chain was captured by sequencing in a study of identical twins. MiXCR, applied by TCRdb to the 5' RACE reads, yields one record per CDR3 protein. This table has 1.5 million to 2 million distinct CDR3 sequences, less than 35% appearing once. Only a few counts were recorded for this clonotype. The V gene's germline CDR1 is LNHNV and CDR2 YYDKDF (reference sequence). V dropped 4 bases and J dropped 2 bases, with 11 bases sitting between them. The CDR3 totals 14 residues. The chain joins TRBV15 to TRBJ2-5, with D maybe TRBD1 (5 bases). The sequencing input was cord blood. The clonotype originates from a newborn girl in good health. The CDR3 DNA is TGTGCCACCAGCAAGGGGCTAGGTCAAGAGACCCAGTACTTC. Residues: CATSKGLGQETQYF. Using reference TRBV15 and TRBJ2-5 for the parts outside the CDR3, the full variable domain is DAMVIQNPRYQVTQFGKPVTLSCSQTLNHNVMYWYQQKSSQAPKLLFHYYDKDFNNEADTPDNFQSRRPNTSFCFLDIRSPGLGDTAMYLCATSKGLGQETQYFGPGTRLLVL.